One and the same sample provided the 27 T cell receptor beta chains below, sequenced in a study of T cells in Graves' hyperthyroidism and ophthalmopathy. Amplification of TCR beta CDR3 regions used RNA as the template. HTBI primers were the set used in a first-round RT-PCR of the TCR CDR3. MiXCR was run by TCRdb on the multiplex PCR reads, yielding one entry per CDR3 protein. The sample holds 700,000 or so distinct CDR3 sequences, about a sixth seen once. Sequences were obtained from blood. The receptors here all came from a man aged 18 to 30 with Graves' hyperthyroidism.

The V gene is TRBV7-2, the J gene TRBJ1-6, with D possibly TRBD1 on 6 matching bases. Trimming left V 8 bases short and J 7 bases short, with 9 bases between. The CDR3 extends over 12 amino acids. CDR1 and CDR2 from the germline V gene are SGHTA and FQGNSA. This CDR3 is CASLDRNSPLHF. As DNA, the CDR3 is TGTGCCAGCCTGGACAGAAATTCACCCCTCCACTTT.

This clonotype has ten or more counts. The CDR3: CASSPLRDRSSYEQYF. Here the CDR3 DNA reads TGTGCCAGCAGTCCTCTCCGGGACAGGAGCTCCTACGAGCAGTACTTC. The rearrangement uses TRBV2 and TRBJ2-7; TRBD1 matches at 8 bases. CDR3 size: 16 residues. Germline V gene data show CDR1 as SNHLY and CDR2 as FYNNEI. The V gene end was trimmed by 5 bases and the J gene end by 0 bases; junction bases not matched to a gene: 9.

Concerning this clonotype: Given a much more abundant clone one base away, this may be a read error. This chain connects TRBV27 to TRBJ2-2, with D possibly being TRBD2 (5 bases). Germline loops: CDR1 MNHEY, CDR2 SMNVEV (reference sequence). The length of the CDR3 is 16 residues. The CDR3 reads CASSPREVLNTGEPFF. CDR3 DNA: TGTGCCAGCAGCCCTCGCGAAGTCTTGAACACCGGGGAGCCGTTTTTT.

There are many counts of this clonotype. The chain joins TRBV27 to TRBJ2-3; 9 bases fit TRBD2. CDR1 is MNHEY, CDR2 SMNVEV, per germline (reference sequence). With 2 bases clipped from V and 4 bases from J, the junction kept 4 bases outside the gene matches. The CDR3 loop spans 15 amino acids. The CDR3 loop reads CASSLSSGSPDTQYF. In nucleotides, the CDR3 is TGTGCCAGCAGTTTAAGTAGCGGGAGCCCAGATACGCAGTATTTT.

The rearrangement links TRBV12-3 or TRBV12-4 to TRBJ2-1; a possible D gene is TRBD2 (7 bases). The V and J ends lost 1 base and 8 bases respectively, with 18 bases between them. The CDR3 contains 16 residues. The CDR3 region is CASSLEKGGGSDEQFF. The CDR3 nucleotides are TGTGCCAGCAGTTTAGAAAAAGGGGGGGGTAGCGATGAGCAGTTCTTC.

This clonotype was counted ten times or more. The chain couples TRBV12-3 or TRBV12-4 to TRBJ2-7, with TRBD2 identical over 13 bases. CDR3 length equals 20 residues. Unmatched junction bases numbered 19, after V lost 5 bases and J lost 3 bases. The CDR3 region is CASSEGLQLGTSGNIYEQYF. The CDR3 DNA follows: TGTGCCAGCAGTGAGGGACTCCAGCTCGGGACTAGCGGGAACATCTACGAGCAGTACTTC.

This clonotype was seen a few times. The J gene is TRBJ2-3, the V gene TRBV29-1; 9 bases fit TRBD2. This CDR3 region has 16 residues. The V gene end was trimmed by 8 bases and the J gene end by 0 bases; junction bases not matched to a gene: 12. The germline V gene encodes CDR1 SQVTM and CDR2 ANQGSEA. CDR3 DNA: TGCAGCACCCTCCTGGGACTAGCACAAAGCACAGATACGCAGTATTTT. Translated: CSTLLGLAQSTDTQYF.

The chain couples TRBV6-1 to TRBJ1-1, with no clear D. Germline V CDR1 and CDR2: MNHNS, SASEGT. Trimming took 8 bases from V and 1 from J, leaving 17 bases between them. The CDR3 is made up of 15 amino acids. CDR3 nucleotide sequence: TGTGCCAGCGGTCCCACAATTAACAGGAACACTGAAGCTTTCTTT. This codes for CASGPTINRNTEAFF.

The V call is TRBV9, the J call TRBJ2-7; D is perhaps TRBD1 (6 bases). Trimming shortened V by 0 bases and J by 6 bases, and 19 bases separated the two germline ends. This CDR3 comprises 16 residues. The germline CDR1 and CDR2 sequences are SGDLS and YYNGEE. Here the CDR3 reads CASSVDPQPVTGEQYF. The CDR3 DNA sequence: TGTGCCAGCAGCGTAGACCCACAACCCGTGACAGGCGAGCAGTACTTC.

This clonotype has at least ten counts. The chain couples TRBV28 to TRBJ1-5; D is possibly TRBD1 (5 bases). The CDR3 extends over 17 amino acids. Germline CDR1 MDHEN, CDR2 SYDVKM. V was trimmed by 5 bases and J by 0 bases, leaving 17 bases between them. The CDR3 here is CASSPGGAGVSNQPQHF. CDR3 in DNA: TGTGCCAGCAGTCCCGGGGGAGCGGGGGTTAGCAATCAGCCCCAGCATTTT. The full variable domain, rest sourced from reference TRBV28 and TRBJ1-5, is DVKVTQSSRYLVKRTGEKVFLECVQDMDHENMFWYRQDPGLGLRLIYFSYDVKMKEKGDIPEGYSVSREKKERFSLILESASTNQTSMYLCASSPGGAGVSNQPQHFGDGTRLSIL.

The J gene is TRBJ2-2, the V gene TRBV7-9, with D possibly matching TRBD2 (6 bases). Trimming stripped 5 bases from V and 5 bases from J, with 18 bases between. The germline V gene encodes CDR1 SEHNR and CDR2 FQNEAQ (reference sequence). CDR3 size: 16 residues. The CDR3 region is CASSPTGGRRTGELFF. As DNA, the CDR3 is TGTGCCAGCAGCCCTACCGGGGGTCGGAGAACCGGGGAGCTGTTTTTT.

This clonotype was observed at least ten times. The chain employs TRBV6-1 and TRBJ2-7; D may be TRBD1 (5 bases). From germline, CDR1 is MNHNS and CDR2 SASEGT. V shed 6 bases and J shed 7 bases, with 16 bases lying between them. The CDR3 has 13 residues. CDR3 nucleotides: TGTGCCAGCAGCAGGGAAGGGATGGGGGAGCAGTACTTC. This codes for CASSREGMGEQYF.

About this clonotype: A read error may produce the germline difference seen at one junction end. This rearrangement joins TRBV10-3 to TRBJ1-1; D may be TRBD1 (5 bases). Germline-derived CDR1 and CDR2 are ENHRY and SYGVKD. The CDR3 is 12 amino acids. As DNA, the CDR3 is TGTACCATTAGGGGACCGAACACTGAAGCTTTCTTT. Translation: CTIRGPNTEAFF.

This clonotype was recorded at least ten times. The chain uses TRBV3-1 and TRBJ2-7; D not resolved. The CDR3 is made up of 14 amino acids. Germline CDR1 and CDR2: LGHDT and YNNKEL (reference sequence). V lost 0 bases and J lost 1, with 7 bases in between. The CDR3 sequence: CASSQDPRSYEQYF. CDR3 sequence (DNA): TGTGCCAGCAGCCAAGATCCGAGGTCCTACGAGCAGTACTTC.

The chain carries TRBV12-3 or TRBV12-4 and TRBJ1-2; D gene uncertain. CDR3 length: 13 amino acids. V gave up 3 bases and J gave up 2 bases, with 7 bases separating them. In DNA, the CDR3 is TGTGCCAGCAGTTTCAAGAAGAACTATGGCTACACCTTC. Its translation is CASSFKKNYGYTF.

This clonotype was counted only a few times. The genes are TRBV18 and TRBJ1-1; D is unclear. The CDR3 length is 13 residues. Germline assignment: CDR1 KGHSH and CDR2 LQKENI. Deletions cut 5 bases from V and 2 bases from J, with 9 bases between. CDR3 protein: CASSSLSNTEAFF. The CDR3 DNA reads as TGTGCCAGCTCATCTCTGTCCAACACTGAAGCTTTCTTT. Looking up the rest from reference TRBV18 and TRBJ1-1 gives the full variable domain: NAGVMQNPRHLVRRRGQEARLRCSPMKGHSHVYWYRQLPEEGLKFMVYLQKENIIDESGMPKERFSAEFPKEGPSILRIQQVVRGDSAAYFCASSSLSNTEAFFGQGTRLTVV.

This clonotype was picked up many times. The CDR3: CASSLHGGSAYEQYF. The CDR3 region has the DNA TGTGCCAGCAGCTTGCACGGGGGCTCGGCCTACGAGCAGTACTTC. The chain links TRBV5-6 to TRBJ2-7; D is perhaps TRBD1 or TRBD2 (6 bases each). Trimming took off 1 base at V and 2 bases at J, with 13 bases between the two ends. The CDR3 loop spans 15 amino acids. Germline loops: CDR1 SGHDT, CDR2 YYEEEE.

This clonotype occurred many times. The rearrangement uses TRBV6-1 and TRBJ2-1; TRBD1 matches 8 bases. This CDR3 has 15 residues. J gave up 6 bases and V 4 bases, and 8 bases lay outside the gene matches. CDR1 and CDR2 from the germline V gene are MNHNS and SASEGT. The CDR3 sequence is CASSGPGQAPNEQFF. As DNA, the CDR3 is TGTGCCAGCAGTGGGCCGGGACAGGCTCCCAATGAGCAGTTCTTC.

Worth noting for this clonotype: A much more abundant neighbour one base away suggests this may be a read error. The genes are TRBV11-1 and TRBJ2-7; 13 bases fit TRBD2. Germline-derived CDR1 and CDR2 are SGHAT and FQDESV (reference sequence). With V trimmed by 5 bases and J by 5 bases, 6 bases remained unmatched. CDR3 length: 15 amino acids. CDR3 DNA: TGTGCCAGCAGCGTAGTACTAGCGGGAGGGGACGAGCAGTACTTC. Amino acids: CASSVVLAGGDEQYF.

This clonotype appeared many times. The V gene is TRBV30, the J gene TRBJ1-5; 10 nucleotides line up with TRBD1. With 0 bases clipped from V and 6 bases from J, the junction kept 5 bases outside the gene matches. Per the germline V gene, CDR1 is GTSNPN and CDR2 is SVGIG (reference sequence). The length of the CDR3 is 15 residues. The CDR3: CAWSVPGTGVQPQHF. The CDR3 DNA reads TGTGCCTGGAGTGTACCCGGGACAGGGGTTCAGCCCCAGCATTTT.

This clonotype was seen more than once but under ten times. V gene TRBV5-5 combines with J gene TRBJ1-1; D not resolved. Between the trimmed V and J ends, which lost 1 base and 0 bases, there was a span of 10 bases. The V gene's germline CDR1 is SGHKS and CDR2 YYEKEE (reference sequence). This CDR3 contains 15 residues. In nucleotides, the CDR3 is TGTGCCAGCAGCTTGCGAGACAACCTGAACACTGAAGCTTTCTTT. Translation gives CASSLRDNLNTEAFF.

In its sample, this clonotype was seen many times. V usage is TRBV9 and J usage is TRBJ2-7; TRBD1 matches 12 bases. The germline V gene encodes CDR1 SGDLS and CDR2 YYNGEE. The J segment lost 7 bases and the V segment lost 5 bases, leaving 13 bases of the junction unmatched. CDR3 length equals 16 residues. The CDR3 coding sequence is TGTGCCAGCAGTAGAGGGACAGGGGGCTTCGTGAGGGAGCAGTACTTC. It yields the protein CASSRGTGGFVREQYF.

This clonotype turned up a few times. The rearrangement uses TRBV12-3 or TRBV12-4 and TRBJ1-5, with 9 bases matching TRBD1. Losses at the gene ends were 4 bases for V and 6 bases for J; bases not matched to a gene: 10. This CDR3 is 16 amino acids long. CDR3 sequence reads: CASSSPGQGWFQPQHF. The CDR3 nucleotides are TGTGCCAGCAGTTCCCCGGGACAGGGATGGTTTCAGCCCCAGCATTTT.

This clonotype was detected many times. The CDR3 bases are TGTGCCAGCAGCCTACTAGCGGGAGGGCCAGGCTCCTACGAGCAGTACTTC. Translating gives CASSLLAGGPGSYEQYF. This chain connects TRBV11-3 to TRBJ2-7, with 13 bases identical to TRBD2. This CDR3 has 17 amino acids. Losses at the gene ends were 5 bases for V and 0 bases for J; bases not matched to a gene: 7. Germline V lookup: CDR1 SGHNT, CDR2 YENEEA. Full variable domain (rest looked up from reference TRBV11-3 and TRBJ2-7): EAGVVQSPRYKIIEKKQPVAFWCNPISGHNTLYWYLQNLGQGPELLIRYENEEAVDDSQLPKDRFSAERLKGVDSTLKIQPAELGDSAVYLCASSLLAGGPGSYEQYFGPGTRLTVT.

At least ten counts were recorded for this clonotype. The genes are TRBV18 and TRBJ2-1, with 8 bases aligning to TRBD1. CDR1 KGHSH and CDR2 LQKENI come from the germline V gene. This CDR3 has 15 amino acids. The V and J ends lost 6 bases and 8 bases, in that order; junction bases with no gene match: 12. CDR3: CASSRGQGAIDEQFF. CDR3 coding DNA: TGTGCCAGCTCCCGCGGTCAGGGGGCCATAGATGAGCAGTTCTTC.

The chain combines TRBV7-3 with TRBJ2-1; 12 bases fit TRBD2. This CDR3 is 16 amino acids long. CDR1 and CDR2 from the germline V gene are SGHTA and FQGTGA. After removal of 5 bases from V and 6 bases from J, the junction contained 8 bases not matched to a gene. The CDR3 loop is CASSPRTSGDPNEQFF. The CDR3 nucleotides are TGTGCCAGCAGCCCAAGGACTAGCGGGGACCCCAATGAGCAGTTCTTC. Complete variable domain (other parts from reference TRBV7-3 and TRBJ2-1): GAGVSQTPSNKVTEKGKYVELRCDPISGHTALYWYRQSLGQGPEFLIYFQGTGAADDSGLPNDRFFAVRPEGSVSTLKIQRTERGDSAVYLCASSPRTSGDPNEQFFGPGTRLTVL.

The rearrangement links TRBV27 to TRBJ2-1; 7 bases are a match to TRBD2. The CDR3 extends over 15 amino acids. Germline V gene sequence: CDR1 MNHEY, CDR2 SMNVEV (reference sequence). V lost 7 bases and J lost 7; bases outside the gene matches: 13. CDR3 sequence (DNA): TGTGCCAGCAAACGGGGAGCGGGAAGGTTAAATGAGCAGTTCTTC. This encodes CASKRGAGRLNEQFF.